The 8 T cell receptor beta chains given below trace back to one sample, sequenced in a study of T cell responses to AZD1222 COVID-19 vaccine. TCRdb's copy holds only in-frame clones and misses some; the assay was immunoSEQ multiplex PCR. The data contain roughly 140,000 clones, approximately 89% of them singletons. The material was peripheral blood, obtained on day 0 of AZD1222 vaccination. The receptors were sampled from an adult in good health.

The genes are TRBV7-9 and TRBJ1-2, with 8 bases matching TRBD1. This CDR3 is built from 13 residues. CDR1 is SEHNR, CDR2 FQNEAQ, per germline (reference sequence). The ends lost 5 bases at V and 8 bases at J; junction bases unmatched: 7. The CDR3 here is CASSEVRDRGYTF. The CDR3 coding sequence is TGTGCCAGCAGCGAGGTCCGGGACAGGGGCTACACCTTC. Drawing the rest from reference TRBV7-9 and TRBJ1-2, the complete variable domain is DTGVSQNPRHKITKRGQNVTFRCDPISEHNRLYWYRQTLGQGPEFLTYFQNEAQLEKSRLLSDRFSAERPKGSFSTLEIQRTEQGDSAMYLCASSEVRDRGYTFGSGTRLTVV.

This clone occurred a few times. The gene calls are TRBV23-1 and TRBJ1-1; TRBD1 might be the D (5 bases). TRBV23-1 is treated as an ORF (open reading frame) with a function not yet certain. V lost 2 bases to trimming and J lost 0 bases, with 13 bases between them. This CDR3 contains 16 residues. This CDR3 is CASSQNPGKMNTEAFF. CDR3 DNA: TGCGCCAGCAGTCAAAACCCAGGGAAAATGAACACTGAAGCTTTCTTT.

The CDR3 region is CASSQVGVKKLFF. Written as DNA, the CDR3 is TGCGCCAGCAGCCAAGTCGGGGTCAAAAAACTGTTTTTT. The V call is TRBV4-1, the J call TRBJ1-4; D unresolved. CDR1 and CDR2 from the germline V gene are MGHRA and YSYEKL. V lost 1 base to trimming and J lost 9 bases, with 9 bases between them. The CDR3 is made up of 13 amino acids.

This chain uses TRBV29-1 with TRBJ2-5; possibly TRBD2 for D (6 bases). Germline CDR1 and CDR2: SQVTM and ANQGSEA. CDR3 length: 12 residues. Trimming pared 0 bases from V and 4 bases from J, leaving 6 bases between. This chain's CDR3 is CSVEDGGETQYF. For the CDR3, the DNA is TGCAGCGTTGAAGACGGGGGAGAGACCCAGTACTTC.

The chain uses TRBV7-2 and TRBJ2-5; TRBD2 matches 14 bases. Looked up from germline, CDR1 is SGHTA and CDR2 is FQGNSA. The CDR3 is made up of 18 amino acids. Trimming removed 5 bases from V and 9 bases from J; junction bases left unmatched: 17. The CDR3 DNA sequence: TGTGCCAGCAGCAAACCAGTGGGACTAGCGGGAGCCTCCTCCGCCCAGTACTTC. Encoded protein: CASSKPVGLAGASSAQYF.

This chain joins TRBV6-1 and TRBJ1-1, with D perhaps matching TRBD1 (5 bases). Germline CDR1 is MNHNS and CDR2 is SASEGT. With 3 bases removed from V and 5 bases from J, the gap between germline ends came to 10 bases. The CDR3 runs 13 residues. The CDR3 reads CASSDGGRTEAFF. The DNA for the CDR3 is TGTGCCAGCAGTGATGGGGGGAGGACTGAAGCTTTCTTT.

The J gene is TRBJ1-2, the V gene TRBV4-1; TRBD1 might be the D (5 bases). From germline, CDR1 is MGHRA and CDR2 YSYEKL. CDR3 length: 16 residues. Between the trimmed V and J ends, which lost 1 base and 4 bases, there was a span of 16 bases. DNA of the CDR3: TGCGCCAGCAGCCAAGCGATGACAGCAGTCTCCTATGGCTACACCTTC. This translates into CASSQAMTAVSYGYTF.

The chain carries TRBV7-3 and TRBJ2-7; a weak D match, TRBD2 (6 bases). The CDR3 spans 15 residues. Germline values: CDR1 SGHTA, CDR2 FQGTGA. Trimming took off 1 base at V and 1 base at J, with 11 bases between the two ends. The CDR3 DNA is TGTGCCAGCAGCTTAATGTCGGGGGTATCCTACGAGCAGTACTTC. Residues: CASSLMSGVSYEQYF.